This T cell receptor beta chain derives from a study of tumor-infiltrating lymphocytes in primary liver carcinoma. Study in general: The tumors ranged from roughly 4 to 11 cm across and fell within stage T1-T3 N0M0. Study-wide findings and caveats: Paired tumor-adjacent and tumor-blood samples overlapped less than tumor region pairs did.

DNA and RNA were both co-extracted from about 19-30 mg of bulk tissue that had not been sorted. Germline CDR1 reads SQVTM; CDR2 reads ANQGSEA. There are 12 residues in the CDR3. A note on this clonotype: The antigen is undetermined. A much larger clone sits a single nucleotide away, making a read error possible.

TCR beta cDNA was reverse-transcribed from about 550 ng of total RNA. The reaction used a constant-region primer and ProtoScript II reverse transcriptase. Three rounds of nested multiplex PCR with slightly modified ARM-PCR produced TCR beta libraries. Researchers ran the first two PCR rounds for ten to eleven cycles each with TRBV1-TRBV30 forward primers and a C-beta reverse primer. TCRdb re-analysed the multiplex PCR reads in MiXCR, keeping a single row per CDR3 protein. Among approximately 110,000 distinct CDR3 sequences, 55% to 65% were seen once, and the ten largest hold 9.3%. Sequenced material: liver tumor tissue from sampling region 1. The subset was: tumor region T1, superior pole. The receptor was derived from a woman aged 60 to 75 with primary liver carcinoma and hepatitis B virus infection. The rearrangement joins TRBV29-1 to TRBJ2-1; D not certain. This CDR3 is CSVAENYNEEFF. The CDR3 DNA is TGCAGCGTTGCAGAGAATTACAATGAGGAGTTCTTC.